This TCR beta chain was captured in a study of OX40 agonist ivuxolimab in advanced cancers. Sequencing was performed with immunoSEQ multiplex PCR; in TCRdb, only in-frame clones are kept and a portion is missing. The sample carries fewer than 45,000 clones, less than 85% recorded once. Concerning this clone itself: Its antigen is unknown.

Whole-study findings and limits: In a subset of nonresponders, normalized T-cell clonal expansion was also low.

This TCR was recovered from an adult with an advanced solid tumor such as melanoma, head and neck, liver or kidney cancer. This specimen was CD4+ or CD8+ T cells sorted from blood, taken in a trial of the OX40 agonist ivuxolimab.

CDR3 loop: CASSQGGTPNYEQYF. CDR3 sequence (DNA): TGCGCCAGCAGCCAAGGGGGTACACCAAACTACGAGCAGTACTTC. The chain carries TRBV4-1 and TRBJ2-7; no clear D gene. Germline V lookup: CDR1 MGHRA, CDR2 YSYEKL. Trimming left V 1 base short and J 3 bases short, with 13 bases between. The CDR3 loop spans 15 amino acids.